This T cell receptor (beta chain) was observed in a study of control samples from healthy donors and cancer patients. Clones were read by immunoSEQ multiplex PCR, and TCRdb kept only the in-frame ones, dropping some. The data contain around 110,000 clones, 80% to 90% of them singletons. Germline CDR1 is KGHSH and CDR2 is LQKENI. The CDR3 totals 16 residues. V lost 0 bases and J lost 6, with 17 bases in between. Sequencing was carried out using PBMCs. J is TRBJ1-2 and V is TRBV18; D possibly corresponds to TRBD1 (5 bases). The source is a woman aged 45-65 years with colorectal cancer. The CDR3 here is CASSPPGGKTTDGYTF. CDR3 in DNA: TGTGCCAGCTCACCACCCGGGGGAAAAACCACGGATGGCTACACCTTC.